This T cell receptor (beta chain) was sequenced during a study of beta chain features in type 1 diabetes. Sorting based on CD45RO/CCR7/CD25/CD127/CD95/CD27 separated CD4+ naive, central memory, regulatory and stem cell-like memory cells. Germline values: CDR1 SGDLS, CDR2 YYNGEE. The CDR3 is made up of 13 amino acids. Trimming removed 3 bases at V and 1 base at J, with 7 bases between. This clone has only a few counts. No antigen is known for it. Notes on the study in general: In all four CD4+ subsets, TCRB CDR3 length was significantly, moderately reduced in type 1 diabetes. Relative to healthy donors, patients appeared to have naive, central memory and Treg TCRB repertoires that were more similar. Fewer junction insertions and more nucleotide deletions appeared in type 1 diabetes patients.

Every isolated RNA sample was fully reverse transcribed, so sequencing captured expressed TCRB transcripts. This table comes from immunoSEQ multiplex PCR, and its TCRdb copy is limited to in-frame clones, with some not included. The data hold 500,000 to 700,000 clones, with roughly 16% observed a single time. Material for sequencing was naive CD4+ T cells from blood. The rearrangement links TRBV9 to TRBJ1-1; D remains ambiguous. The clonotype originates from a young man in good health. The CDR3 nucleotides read TGTGCCAGCAGCGCTTTGGGGAACACTGAAGCTTTCTTT. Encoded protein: CASSALGNTEAFF.